The 31 T cell receptor beta chains in this list originate from one sample, sequenced in a study of radiotherapy plus CTLA-4 blockade in lung cancer. Clones were read by immunoSEQ multiplex PCR, and TCRdb kept only the in-frame ones, dropping some. The table records 12,000 to 15,000 clones, roughly two thirds of them present only once. This sample comprised peripheral blood, obtained from a patient treated with radiotherapy plus ipilimumab. The source is a human donor with non-small cell lung cancer whose response to radiotherapy plus ipilimumab could not be evaluated.

The chain links TRBV30 to TRBJ1-2, with TRBD1 as a possible D gene (5 bases). The CDR3 spans 12 residues. The germline V gene encodes CDR1 GTSNPN and CDR2 SVGIG (reference sequence). The germline V and J ends were trimmed by 5 bases and 7 bases, with 14 bases remaining between them. CDR3 sequence reads: CAWVGGPLGYTF. CDR3 nucleotide sequence: TGTGCCTGGGTGGGGGGTCCTCTTGGCTACACCTTC.

The gene calls are TRBV4-1 and TRBJ2-1; 10 nucleotides match TRBD1. Germline V gene data show CDR1 as MGHRA and CDR2 as YSYEKL. The V segment lost 0 bases and the J segment 2 bases; nucleotides outside the gene matches: 4. The CDR3 totals 17 residues. Written as DNA, the CDR3 is TGCGCCAGCAGCCAAGAGTACGGGACAGGGGCCTACAATGAGCAGTTCTTC. This encodes CASSQEYGTGAYNEQFF.

This chain uses TRBV5-1 with TRBJ2-3; D is possibly TRBD2 (5 bases). The V end lost 1 base, the J end lost 1 base, and 7 bases lay between the germline ends. This CDR3 is 14 amino acids long. Germline CDR1 is SGHRS and CDR2 is YFSETQ. The CDR3 nucleotides are TGCGCCAGCAGCTTGAACGGGGGCACAGATACGCAGTATTTT. Its protein product is CASSLNGGTDTQYF. The full variable domain, with the rest looked up from reference TRBV5-1 and TRBJ2-3, is KAGVTQTPRYLIKTRGQQVTLSCSPISGHRSVSWYQQTPGQGLQFLFEYFSETQRNKGNFPGRFSGRQFSNSRSEMNVSTLELGDSALYLCASSLNGGTDTQYFGPGTRLTVL.

The chain links TRBV7-2 to TRBJ1-2; no firm D call. Germline assignment: CDR1 SGHTA and CDR2 FQGNSA. CDR3 size: 13 residues. V was cut by 3 bases and J by 0 bases, with 5 bases left in between. CDR3 amino acids: CASSFKSNYGYTF. Here the CDR3 DNA reads TGTGCCAGCAGCTTTAAATCTAACTATGGCTACACCTTC.

The chain is built from TRBV2 and TRBJ2-3; the D gene is possibly TRBD1 (6 bases). This CDR3 contains 15 residues. V was trimmed by 5 bases and J by 3 bases, leaving 15 bases between them. Germline values: CDR1 SNHLY, CDR2 FYNNEI. The CDR3: CASSPRDTWTDTQYF. CDR3 in DNA: TGTGCCAGCAGTCCCCGGGACACGTGGACAGATACGCAGTATTTT.

V gene TRBV30 combines with J gene TRBJ2-7; TRBD1 is a possible D gene (5 bases). Trimming cost V 5 bases and J 2 bases, with 13 bases left between them. The germline gives CDR1 GTSNPN, CDR2 SVGIG (reference sequence). The CDR3 totals 13 residues. CDR3 amino acids: CAWSRTQTYEQYF. Here the CDR3 DNA reads TGTGCCTGGTCCCGGACACAGACCTACGAGCAGTACTTC.

J is TRBJ1-1 and V is TRBV27; D is ambiguous. The CDR3 has 14 amino acids. V was trimmed by 4 bases and J by 11 bases, leaving 20 bases between them. Per the germline V gene, CDR1 is MNHEY and CDR2 is SMNVEV (reference sequence). This CDR3 is CASSSTWREGDAFF. CDR3 DNA: TGTGCCAGCAGTTCCACGTGGCGGGAGGGCGATGCTTTCTTT.

The V gene is TRBV5-4, the J gene TRBJ1-1; the match to TRBD1 covers 8 bases. CDR1 and CDR2 from the germline V gene are SGHNT and YYREEE (reference sequence). The CDR3 length is 15 residues. With 5 bases clipped from V and 10 bases from J, the junction kept 16 bases outside the gene matches. The DNA of the CDR3 is TGTGCCAGCAGTCCCGGGACAGGTTCACCCGCCGGAGCTTTCTTT. Residues: CASSPGTGSPAGAFF. The variable domain in full, completed from reference TRBV5-4 and TRBJ1-1, reads ETGVTQSPTHLIKTRGQQVTLRCSSQSGHNTVSWYQQALGQGPQFIFQYYREEENGRGNFPPRFSGLQFPNYSSELNVNALELDDSALYLCASSPGTGSPAGAFFGQGTRLTVV.

CDR3 DNA sequence: TGTGCCAGCAGCTTAAACTTGGACACTGAAGCTTTCTTT. It translates to CASSLNLDTEAFF. The V call is TRBV7-9, the J call TRBJ1-1; D gene uncertain. Germline V lookup: CDR1 SEHNR, CDR2 FQNEAQ (reference sequence). The V and J ends lost 2 bases and 3 bases respectively, with 7 bases between them. CDR3 size: 13 residues.

This clone was seen at least ten times. The genes are TRBV28 and TRBJ1-4; D is possibly TRBD1 (5 bases). Germline V CDR1 and CDR2: MDHEN, SYDVKM. V dropped 3 bases and J dropped 5 bases, with 13 bases sitting between them. The CDR3 is made up of 15 amino acids. The CDR3 bases are TGTGCCAGCAGTTTGGGAGGGACTTCAAATGAAAAACTGTTTTTT. It encodes CASSLGGTSNEKLFF.

This chain joins TRBV4-3 and TRBJ2-3; TRBD2 matches 12 bases. This CDR3 is built from 16 residues. CDR1 and CDR2 (germline): LGHNA, YSLEER. V was pared by 1 base and J by 3 bases, with 2 bases of the junction left unmatched. CDR3: CASSQVGTSGTDTQYF. CDR3 coding DNA: TGCGCCAGCAGCCAAGTCGGGACTAGCGGGACAGATACGCAGTATTTT.

This clone was recorded a few times. This chain connects TRBV11-2 to TRBJ2-1; 14 bases align to TRBD2. The V and J ends lost 4 bases and 10 bases, in that order; junction bases with no gene match: 9. Looked up from germline, CDR1 is SGHAT and CDR2 is FQNNGV. The CDR3 has 16 amino acids. The DNA of the CDR3 is TGTGCCAGCAGCTCCCTGGGACTAGCGGGGGTCAAGGAGCAGTTCTTC. Residues: CASSSLGLAGVKEQFF.

J is TRBJ1-2 and V is TRBV7-3, with a weak D call TRBD1 (5 bases). Per the germline V gene, CDR1 is SGHTA and CDR2 is FQGTGA. Trimming removed 2 bases from V and 11 bases from J, with 12 bases in between. CDR3 length: 12 residues. This chain's CDR3 is CASSLQAGPYTF. In DNA, the CDR3 is TGTGCCAGCAGCTTACAGGCAGGGCCATACACCTTC.

The CDR3 nucleotides are TGTGCCAGCAGTAGGGGGACGGTGGGCGCAGAGACCCAGTACTTC. This translates into CASSRGTVGAETQYF. The chain joins TRBV6-6 to TRBJ2-5; possible D gene TRBD1, 6 bases. The CDR3 runs to 15 residues. Per the germline V gene, CDR1 is MNHNY and CDR2 is SVGAGI (reference sequence). V gave up 5 bases and J gave up 4 bases, with 17 bases separating them.

The chain is built from TRBV2 and TRBJ1-3, with D maybe TRBD1 (6 bases). V gave up 6 bases and J gave up 1 base, with 10 bases separating them. The CDR3 is 14 residues long. CDR1 is SNHLY, CDR2 FYNNEI, per germline. DNA of the CDR3: TGTGCCAGCAGAGGACAGCTATCTGGAAACACCATATATTTT. This codes for CASRGQLSGNTIYF.

V gene TRBV25-1 combines with J gene TRBJ2-5; 7 bases align to TRBD2. The CDR3 extends over 14 amino acids. With 3 bases clipped from V and 3 bases from J, the junction kept 4 bases outside the gene matches. Germline CDR1 MGHDK, CDR2 SYGVNS. CDR3 loop: CASSEPGTKETQYF. The CDR3 bases are TGTGCCAGCAGTGAGCCCGGGACTAAAGAGACCCAGTACTTC.

This chain connects TRBV6-6 to TRBJ2-1; possibly TRBD2 for D (6 bases). Germline V CDR1 and CDR2: MNHNY, SVGAGI (reference sequence). V lost 6 bases, J lost 2 bases, and 14 bases lay in between. The CDR3 extends over 15 amino acids. The CDR3 DNA reads TGTGCCAGCAGCCGGCTAGCGTCAACCTACAATGAGCAGTTCTTC. This encodes CASSRLASTYNEQFF.

The chain uses TRBV30 and TRBJ1-1; the D gene is possibly TRBD1 (6 bases). This CDR3 region has 12 residues. From germline, CDR1 is GTSNPN and CDR2 SVGIG (reference sequence). The V end was cut by 4 bases, the J end by 5 bases, with 11 bases between. The CDR3 sequence is CAWKTGKTEAFF. The CDR3 nucleotides are TGTGCCTGGAAAACAGGGAAAACTGAAGCTTTCTTT. The entire variable domain, with the rest obtained from reference TRBV30 and TRBJ1-1, is as follows: SQTIHQWPATLVQPVGSPLSLECTVEGTSNPNLYWYRQAAGRGLQLLFYSVGIGQISSEVPQNLSASRPQDRQFILSSKKLLLSDSGFYLCAWKTGKTEAFFGQGTRLTVV.

This chain uses TRBV6-6 with TRBJ2-7; TRBD1 aligns across 10 bases. Germline CDR1 reads MNHNY; CDR2 reads SVGAGI (reference sequence). The CDR3 totals 14 residues. Trimming took 3 bases from V and 3 from J; bases not matched to a gene: 2. CDR3 sequence: CASSYGTGVYEQYF. CDR3 nucleotides: TGTGCCAGCAGTTATGGGACAGGGGTCTACGAGCAGTACTTC.

This sequence joins TRBV5-1 and TRBJ1-1; 8 bases map to TRBD1. The CDR3 has 13 residues. The germline V gene has CDR1 SGHRS and CDR2 YFSETQ. V gave up 4 bases and J gave up 5 bases; unmatched junction bases: 4. In nucleotides, the CDR3 is TGCGCCAGCAGCGCACAGGGGGAGACTGAAGCTTTCTTT. It yields the protein CASSAQGETEAFF.

The chain uses TRBV28 and TRBJ2-1; possible D gene TRBD1, 6 bases. This CDR3 contains 14 residues. V was trimmed by 6 bases and J by 6 bases, leaving 15 bases between them. CDR1 is MDHEN, CDR2 SYDVKM, per germline. In DNA form, the CDR3 reads TGTGCCAGCAGAACGCCGGGACAAGTCAATGAGCAGTTCTTC. Translated: CASRTPGQVNEQFF.

This clone has just one count. The V and J genes are TRBV7-8 and TRBJ1-2, with D possibly being TRBD1 (5 bases). The length of the CDR3 is 13 residues. The germline V gene has CDR1 SGHVS and CDR2 FQNEAQ. Trimming took off 5 bases at V and 4 bases at J, with 11 bases between the two ends. The CDR3 reads CASSTRQSYGYTF. The CDR3 nucleotides read TGTGCCAGCAGCACACGACAGAGCTATGGCTACACCTTC. The full variable domain, its missing parts supplied by reference TRBV7-8 and TRBJ1-2, is GAGVSQSPRYKVAKRGQDVALRCDPISGHVSLFWYQQALGQGPEFLTYFQNEAQLDKSGLPSDRFFAERPEGSVSTLKIQRTQQEDSAVYLCASSTRQSYGYTFGSGTRLTVV.

This clone was counted between two and nine times. The chain recombines TRBV5-4 with TRBJ1-1, with 8 bases matching TRBD1. Trimming took 4 bases from V and 4 from J; bases not matched to a gene: 3. Germline V gives CDR1 SGHNT, CDR2 YYREEE (reference sequence). The CDR3 contains 13 residues. The CDR3 spells CASSPGQGTEAFF. CDR3 DNA sequence: TGTGCCAGCAGCCCCGGACAGGGCACTGAAGCTTTCTTT.

The count of this clone is one. This chain links TRBV5-1 with TRBJ1-2; unclear D gene. The CDR3 consists of 14 residues. The germline V and J ends were trimmed by 0 bases and 3 bases, with 9 bases remaining between them. Germline values: CDR1 SGHRS, CDR2 YFSETQ. The CDR3 region has the DNA TGCGCCAGCAGCTTGGACAGAGCCCACTATGGCTACACCTTC. It specifies CASSLDRAHYGYTF. Drawing the rest from reference TRBV5-1 and TRBJ1-2, the complete variable domain is KAGVTQTPRYLIKTRGQQVTLSCSPISGHRSVSWYQQTPGQGLQFLFEYFSETQRNKGNFPGRFSGRQFSNSRSEMNVSTLELGDSALYLCASSLDRAHYGYTFGSGTRLTVV.

This clone was seen at least ten times. The rearrangement joins TRBV19 to TRBJ1-1, with D unresolved. Germline V lookup: CDR1 LNHDA, CDR2 SQIVND (reference sequence). V dropped 4 bases and J dropped 0 bases, with 9 bases sitting between them. The CDR3 is 14 residues long. CDR3 in DNA: TGTGCCAGTAGTAGTTCGGTACTGAACACTGAAGCTTTCTTT. Protein: CASSSSVLNTEAFF.

CDR3 DNA: TGTGCCAGCAGTTGGGGTGGGGCGGGAATGAACACTGAAGCTTTCTTT. It specifies CASSWGGAGMNTEAFF. The gene calls are TRBV6-5 and TRBJ1-1, with a weak D call TRBD1 (5 bases). Per germline, CDR1 MNHEY and CDR2 SVGAGI. This CDR3 region has 16 residues. Trimming removed 4 bases at V and 0 bases at J, with 15 bases between.

CDR3 residues: CASSPGQGQPQHF. In DNA, the CDR3 is TGTGCCAGCTCACCGGGACAAGGTCAGCCCCAGCATTTT. The rearrangement joins TRBV18 to TRBJ1-5; TRBD1 is a possible D gene (6 bases). Trimming pared 3 bases from V and 6 bases from J, leaving 9 bases between. The CDR3 is 13 residues long. The germline CDR1 and CDR2 sequences are KGHSH and LQKENI.

V gene TRBV29-1 combines with J gene TRBJ2-2; the D is unclear. Trimming removed 4 bases from V and 1 base from J, with 4 bases in between. Germline lookup yields CDR1 SQVTM and CDR2 ANQGSEA. CDR3 length equals 12 residues. The CDR3, as DNA: TGCAGCGTTGTAATGAACACCGGGGAGCTGTTTTTT. Translation: CSVVMNTGELFF.

V is TRBV2 and J is TRBJ1-2, with 8 bases fitting TRBD1. The CDR3 covers 13 residues. J gave up 6 bases and V 3 bases, and 3 bases lay outside the gene matches. Looked up from germline, CDR1 is SNHLY and CDR2 is FYNNEI. The CDR3 protein is CASSDRGPDGYTF. The CDR3 DNA reads TGTGCCAGCAGTGACAGGGGGCCGGATGGCTACACCTTC.

This clone was picked up a small number of times. V usage is TRBV20-1 and J usage is TRBJ1-1; D gene uncertain. Looked up from germline, CDR1 is DFQATT and CDR2 is SNEGSKA (reference sequence). The length of the CDR3 is 11 residues. In nucleotides, the CDR3 is TGCCGCGGTGCGCAGAACACTGAAGCTTTCTTT. This codes for CRGAQNTEAFF.

This sequence joins TRBV7-8 and TRBJ2-1; TRBD2 matches 8 bases. Germline V gene sequence: CDR1 SGHVS, CDR2 FQNEAQ. V lost 6 bases, J lost 7 bases, and 11 bases stayed unmatched. The CDR3 consists of 15 residues. CDR3 in amino acids: CASRGSRGAWNEQFF. In DNA form, the CDR3 reads TGTGCCAGCAGGGGTTCGCGGGGGGCCTGGAATGAGCAGTTCTTC.